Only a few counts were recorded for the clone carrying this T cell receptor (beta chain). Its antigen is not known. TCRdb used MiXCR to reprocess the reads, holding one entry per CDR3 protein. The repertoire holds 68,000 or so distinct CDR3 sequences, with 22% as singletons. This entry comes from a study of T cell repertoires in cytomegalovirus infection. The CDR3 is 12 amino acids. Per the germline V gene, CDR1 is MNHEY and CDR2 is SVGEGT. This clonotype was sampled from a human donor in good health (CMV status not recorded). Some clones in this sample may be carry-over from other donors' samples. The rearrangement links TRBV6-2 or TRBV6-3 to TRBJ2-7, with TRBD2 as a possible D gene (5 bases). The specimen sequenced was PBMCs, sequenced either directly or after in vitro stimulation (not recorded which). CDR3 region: CTSGASSYEQYV. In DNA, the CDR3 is TGCACAAGCGGAGCCTCCTCCTACGAGCAGTACGTC.